This TCR beta chain was sequenced during a study of T cell responses to AZD1222 COVID-19 vaccine. Whole-study findings and limits: Spike was spanned by vaccine-associated CD4 TCRs, which were dominant at 160-218 and 743-854. Without day 14 samples, only post-peak T cell repertoires were studied. Possibly, clonal diversity was underestimated; donors were largely white British and included more females.

As regards this clone: The target antigen is unknown.

Method: immunoSEQ multiplex PCR; TCRdb's copy keeps in-frame clones and lacks some. The data show around 180,000 clones, around nine tenths seen once. Trimming cost V 0 bases and J 8 bases, with 10 bases left between them. The germline gives CDR1 MNHEY, CDR2 SVGAGI. The CDR3 contains 13 residues. This chain connects TRBV6-5 to TRBJ1-1; D unresolved. The sample consisted of peripheral blood, taken on day 0 of AZD1222 vaccination. This receptor was identified in an adult in good health. The CDR3 protein is CASSYSTLSEAFF. The DNA for the CDR3 is TGTGCCAGCAGTTACTCGACCCTTTCAGAAGCTTTCTTT.